The rows below give T cell receptor beta chains drawn from one sample of a study of blood T cell repertoires in COVID-19. Libraries were prepared by immunoSEQ multiplex PCR; TCRdb keeps only in-frame clonotypes and omits some of them. The data hold approximately 300,000 clones, with roughly 87% observed a single time. Sequencing input: PBMCs or T cells enriched from blood (not recorded which). Receptors originate from a young woman who had recovered from COVID-19. Both conserved end residues are part of each CDR3. D genes are given only for firm matches. Not every row has a clone size; where given, it reads once, few, many or a size class.

>.|.|TRBV15|TRBJ1-1
CATSSRSTGGTEAFF
TGTGCCACCAGCAGCCGCTCAACGGGGGGCACTGAAGCTTTCTTT
>few|TRBD2|TRBV6-5|TRBJ2-7
CASSPGGYEQYF
TGTGCCAGCAGCCCCGGGGGGTACGAGCAGTACTTC
>.|.|TRBV30|TRBJ1-3
CAWRRGATGNTIYF
TGTGCCTGGAGGCGGGGTGCCACGGGAAACACCATATATTTT
>.|TRBD1|TRBV27|TRBJ2-7
CASSSGGRQYF
TGTGCCAGCAGTTCAGGGGGTCGGCAGTACTTC
>.|TRBD1|TRBV7-2|TRBJ1-3
CASSEQGASSGNTIYF
TGTGCCAGCAGCGAACAGGGGGCGAGCTCTGGAAACACCATATATTTT
>.|TRBD2|TRBV7-2|TRBJ2-1
CASRGDRGSYNEQFF
TGTGCCAGCCGGGGGGATAGGGGATCCTACAATGAGCAGTTCTTC
>.|.|TRBV27|TRBJ2-7
CASSWGLGYEQYF
TGTGCCAGCAGCTGGGGACTTGGGTACGAGCAGTACTTC
>.|TRBD1|TRBV6-5|TRBJ1-4
CASRTGPTNEKLFF
TGTGCCAGCAGGACAGGGCCAACTAATGAAAAACTGTTTTTT
>.|.|TRBV27|TRBJ1-5
CASSPRGTYRNQPQHF
TGTGCCAGCAGTCCCCGCGGCACGTATCGCAATCAGCCCCAGCATTTT
>.|.|TRBV2|TRBJ2-5
CASSDWGDGETQYF
TGTGCCAGCAGTGATTGGGGGGACGGAGAGACCCAGTACTTC
>.|.|TRBV19|TRBJ2-1
CASTEGQFDNEQFF
TGTGCCAGTACGGAGGGTCAGTTTGACAATGAGCAGTTCTTC
>.|TRBD1|TRBV5-4|TRBJ1-4
CASSPGGTESKKLFF
TGTGCCAGCAGCCCGGGGGGGACAGAGTCCAAAAAACTGTTTTTT
>.|TRBD2|TRBV5-1|TRBJ2-1
CASSLETSGAYNEQFF
TGCGCCAGCAGCTTGGAAACTAGCGGGGCTTACAATGAGCAGTTCTTC
>.|TRBD1|TRBV5-1|TRBJ1-2
CASSLDETGVFGYTF
TGCGCCAGCAGCTTGGATGAGACAGGGGTGTTTGGCTACACCTTC
>.|.|TRBV7-8|TRBJ1-5
CASSSVTGVLQPQHF
TGTGCCAGCAGCTCCGTGACCGGGGTTTTACAGCCCCAGCATTTT
>few|TRBD1|TRBV11-2|TRBJ1-5
CASSTRTGPNQPQHF
TGTGCCAGCAGCACACGGACAGGGCCCAATCAGCCCCAGCATTTT
>.|.|TRBV7-3|TRBJ2-2
CASSPRVSGELFF
TGTGCCAGCAGCCCCAGGGTGTCCGGGGAGCTGTTTTTT
>.|.|TRBV7-3|TRBJ1-1
CASSLTQGGTEAFF
TGTGCCAGCAGCTTAACACAGGGTGGGACTGAAGCTTTCTTT
>.|TRBD1|TRBV4-2|TRBJ2-5
CASSPGQGAGETQYF
TGTGCCAGCAGCCCCGGACAGGGGGCGGGAGAGACCCAGTACTTC
>.|.|TRBV6-5|TRBJ2-3
CASSYMGSSTDTQYF
TGTGCCAGCAGTTACATGGGCAGTAGCACAGATACGCAGTATTTT
>once|.|TRBV5-1|TRBJ1-5
CASSPEGALGQPQHF
TGCGCCAGCAGCCCCGAAGGGGCCTTAGGTCAGCCCCAGCATTTT
>.|TRBD1|TRBV18|TRBJ1-1
CASSPQTGGNTEAFF
TGTGCCAGCTCACCACAGACAGGGGGTAACACTGAAGCTTTCTTT
>.|.|TRBV7-2|TRBJ1-5
CASSLQGHNQPQHF
TGTGCCAGCAGCTTACAGGGGCACAATCAGCCCCAGCATTTT
>.|.|TRBV18|TRBJ1-2
CASSPDRSNYGYTF
TGTGCCAGCTCACCCGACAGATCTAACTATGGCTACACCTTC
>once|.|TRBV6-5|TRBJ1-6
CASRDPGTTNSPLHF
TGTGCCAGCAGAGACCCCGGGACAACTAATTCACCCCTCCACTTT
>.|.|TRBV24-1|TRBJ2-2
CATSDRWTGELFF
TGTGCCACCAGTGACAGGTGGACCGGGGAGCTGTTTTTT
>.|TRBD1|TRBV19|TRBJ2-7
CASSIAGGWYEQYF
TGTGCCAGTAGTATTGCAGGGGGTTGGTACGAGCAGTACTTC
>.|TRBD1|TRBV18|TRBJ1-5
CASSPRGQVSNQPQHF
TGTGCCAGCTCACCGAGGGGACAGGTTAGCAATCAGCCCCAGCATTTT
>.|TRBD1|TRBV19|TRBJ1-2
CASSMKQGTNYGYTF
TGTGCCAGTAGCATGAAACAGGGGACTAACTATGGCTACACCTTC
>.|TRBD2|TRBV9|TRBJ2-7
CASSPRGELSYEQYF
TGTGCCAGCAGCCCCCGGGGGGAACTCTCCTACGAGCAGTACTTC
>.|.|TRBV4-1|TRBJ1-1
CASSQVGPNTEAFF
TGCGCCAGCAGCCAAGTGGGGCCTAACACTGAAGCTTTCTTT
>.|TRBD1|TRBV25-1|TRBJ1-1
CASMRGQGAGNTEAFF
TGTGCCAGCATGAGGGGACAGGGGGCGGGGAACACTGAAGCTTTCTTT
>.|TRBD1|TRBV9|TRBJ1-2
CASSRDRGDYGYTF
TGTGCCAGCAGCAGGGACAGGGGCGACTATGGCTACACCTTC
>.|.|TRBV5-6|TRBJ1-2
CASSLTTANYGYTF
TGTGCCAGCAGCTTGACAACCGCTAACTATGGCTACACCTTC
>.|TRBD1|TRBV19|TRBJ1-2
CASRTPSTGTIYGYTF
TGTGCCAGTAGAACCCCCTCGACAGGGACAATCTATGGCTACACCTTC
>.|.|TRBV7-6|TRBJ1-1
CASSLGANTEAFF
TGTGCCAGCAGCTTAGGAGCGAACACTGAAGCTTTCTTT
>.|.|TRBV5-1|TRBJ2-2
CASSFQGGNTGELFF
TGCGCCAGCAGCTTTCAAGGGGGTAACACCGGGGAGCTGTTTTTT
>.|TRBD2|TRBV20-1|TRBJ2-5
CSASWASGASETQYF
TGCAGTGCTAGTTGGGCTAGCGGGGCCAGCGAGACCCAGTACTTC
>.|TRBD2|TRBV9|TRBJ2-5
CASSVAGGETQYF
TGTGCCAGCAGCGTAGCCGGGGGGGAGACCCAGTACTTC
>.|TRBD1|TRBV5-1|TRBJ1-1
CASSSTGGAGTEAFF
TGCGCCAGCAGCTCCACAGGGGGCGCCGGCACTGAAGCTTTCTTT
>.|.|TRBV3-1/TRBV3-2|TRBJ2-1
CASSQTEGQIYNEQFF
TGTGCCAGCAGCCAGACGGAGGGACAGATCTACAATGAGCAGTTCTTC
>few|.|TRBV4-1|TRBJ1-2
CASSLTEIDGYTF
TGCGCCAGCAGCCTCACCGAGATCGATGGCTACACCTTC
>.|.|TRBV5-6|TRBJ2-2
CASSLSGITGELFF
TGTGCCAGCAGCTTATCAGGGATTACCGGGGAGCTGTTTTTT
>.|TRBD1|TRBV10-3|TRBJ1-1
CAIGTGSVEAFF
TGTGCCATCGGGACAGGCTCCGTCGAAGCTTTCTTT
>.|TRBD2|TRBV7-9|TRBJ2-3
CASSLWGTSGGRRTDTQYF
TGTGCCAGCAGCTTATGGGGGACTAGCGGGGGACGCCGCACAGATACGCAGTATTTT
>.|TRBD1|TRBV5-4|TRBJ1-3
CASSLTGAGNTIYF
TGTGCCAGCAGTTTGACAGGGGCTGGAAACACCATATATTTT
>.|.|TRBV7-9|TRBJ1-3
CASSLNRASGNTIYF
TGTGCCAGCAGCTTGAACAGGGCCTCTGGAAACACCATATATTTT
>once|TRBD1|TRBV19|TRBJ1-5
CASRPGGSNQPQHF
TGTGCCAGTAGACCAGGGGGTAGCAATCAGCCCCAGCATTTT
>.|.|TRBV4-1|TRBJ1-4
CASSPAASTNEKLFF
TGCGCCAGCAGCCCCGCGGCATCAACTAATGAAAAACTGTTTTTT
>.|.|TRBV18|TRBJ2-3
CASSPPGRGRTDTQYF
TGTGCCAGCTCACCCCCAGGCCGGGGGAGGACAGATACGCAGTATTTT
>.|.|TRBV5-8|TRBJ2-7
CASSLQGTSSYEQYF
TGTGCCAGCAGCTTACAGGGGACTAGCTCCTACGAGCAGTACTTC
>.|TRBD1|TRBV6-5|TRBJ1-3
CASTPGTAGNTIYF
TGTGCCAGCACCCCCGGGACAGCTGGAAACACCATATATTTT
>.|TRBD2|TRBV6-5|TRBJ2-3
CASSYLAGSTDTQYF
TGTGCCAGCAGTTATCTAGCGGGGAGCACAGATACGCAGTATTTT
>.|TRBD1|TRBV18|TRBJ1-1
CASSPPQGKNTEAFF
TGTGCCAGCTCACCGCCACAGGGGAAAAACACTGAAGCTTTCTTT